This T cell receptor (beta chain) stems from a study of early T cells in non-severe SARS-CoV-2 infection. The germline V gene encodes CDR1 SGDLS and CDR2 YYNGEE. CDR3 length: 13 residues. Trimming left V 0 bases short and J 6 bases short, with 7 bases between. Only a few counts were recorded for this clonotype. Unique molecular identifiers tagged individual cDNA molecules. TCRdb recomputed calls from the 5' RACE reads with MiXCR, one row per CDR3 protein. The sample yields roughly 80,000 distinct CDR3 sequences, 11% to 15% seen once. The V and J genes are TRBV9 and TRBJ1-5; D uncertain. This TCR came from an adult who was a healthcare worker with PCR-confirmed SARS-CoV-2 infection or an uninfected control (not recorded which). Sequencing input: whole blood. The DNA of the CDR3 is TGTGCCAGCAGCGTAGGTGGGAGTCAGCCCCAGCATTTT. Amino acids: CASSVGGSQPQHF.